The 10 T cell receptor beta chains below were found in one sample sequenced in a study of cytomegalovirus exposure and HLA in healthy donors. 60 Vbeta and 13 Jbeta primers were used in PCR. The repertoire was sequenced with immunoSEQ multiplex PCR; TCRdb's copy has only in-frame clones and lacks some. The data show about 180,000 clones, around 80% seen once. Sequenced: PBMCs. These receptors originate from a woman between 55 and 75 years old in good health and CMV-seropositive.

This clone came up a few times. The chain joins TRBV23-1 to TRBJ2-7; D is undetermined. TRBV23-1 falls under the ORF class, with uncertain function. V was trimmed by 5 bases and J by 0 bases, leaving 8 bases between them. The CDR3 extends over 13 amino acids. The chain's CDR3 is CASSSPSSYEQYF. DNA for the CDR3: TGCGCCAGCAGTAGCCCAAGCTCCTACGAGCAGTACTTC.

This chain uses TRBV30 with TRBJ2-7; 7 bases agree with TRBD1. The trim removed 0 bases at V and 3 bases at J, leaving 2 bases unmatched. Germline V gives CDR1 GTSNPN, CDR2 SVGIG (reference sequence). The CDR3 contains 13 residues. This chain's CDR3 is CAWSVNRGYEQYF. CDR3 nucleotides: TGTGCCTGGAGTGTAAACAGGGGCTACGAGCAGTACTTC.

A single count supports this clone. The chain couples TRBV28 to TRBJ2-7; 9 bases fit TRBD1. Germline V gene data show CDR1 as MDHEN and CDR2 as SYDVKM. The V gene end was trimmed by 5 bases and the J gene end by 5 bases; junction bases not matched to a gene: 7. The CDR3 covers 14 residues. This chain's CDR3 is CASSPPGQGDEQYF. CDR3 DNA: TGTGCCAGCAGTCCTCCGGGACAGGGAGACGAGCAGTACTTC.

The chain combines TRBV28 with TRBJ2-7, with D tentatively TRBD2 (6 bases). V was cut by 3 bases and J by 0 bases, with 12 bases left in between. The CDR3 totals 15 residues. Looked up from germline, CDR1 is MDHEN and CDR2 is SYDVKM. DNA for the CDR3: TGTGCCAGCAGTTTTTATAGTAGCGGCTCCTACGAGCAGTACTTC. Its protein product is CASSFYSSGSYEQYF.

The J gene is TRBJ2-1, the V gene TRBV9, with TRBD2 identical over 7 bases. Germline CDR1 is SGDLS and CDR2 is YYNGEE. The V and J ends lost 0 bases and 6 bases, in that order; junction bases with no gene match: 3. The CDR3 is 14 amino acids. CDR3 DNA: TGTGCCAGCAGCGTAGCGGGGGGATTCAATGAGCAGTTCTTC. Protein product: CASSVAGGFNEQFF.

V usage is TRBV6-1 and J usage is TRBJ2-2, with D unclear. V was trimmed by 2 bases and J by 4 bases, leaving 8 bases between them. CDR3 length: 14 amino acids. CDR1 is MNHNS and CDR2 is SASEGT in the germline V gene. Here the CDR3 reads CASSELRSTGELFF. In nucleotides, the CDR3 is TGTGCCAGCAGTGAATTGAGATCCACCGGGGAGCTGTTTTTT.

The gene calls are TRBV5-4 and TRBJ2-1; 12 bases map to TRBD2. The CDR3 consists of 15 residues. The germline V gene encodes CDR1 SGHNT and CDR2 YYREEE (reference sequence). The ends lost 6 bases at V and 6 bases at J; junction bases unmatched: 7. Written as DNA, the CDR3 is TGTGCCAGCACCTCACTAGCGGGGGGTGGCAATGAGCAGTTCTTC. Its protein is CASTSLAGGGNEQFF.

The gene calls are TRBV5-1 and TRBJ1-2; 10 nucleotides agree with TRBD1. Germline values: CDR1 SGHRS, CDR2 YFSETQ. The junction had 5 bases not matched to a gene; V was cut back by 4 bases and J by 8 bases. This CDR3 contains 13 residues. CDR3 in amino acids: CASSLGTGAGYTF. The CDR3 nucleotides read TGCGCCAGCAGCCTGGGGACAGGGGCCGGCTACACCTTC.

This chain uses TRBV10-2 with TRBJ2-2; the D is unclear. The length of the CDR3 is 14 residues. Deletions cut 2 bases from V and 4 bases from J, with 8 bases between. Looked up from germline, CDR1 is WSHSY and CDR2 is SAAADI. CDR3 DNA: TGCGCCAGCAGTGAGGGCCATCTCACCGGGGAGCTGTTTTTT. It encodes CASSEGHLTGELFF.

This clone has a single count. The gene calls are TRBV19 and TRBJ2-3; 12 bases map to TRBD2. Trimming at V came to 8 bases and at J to 7 bases, leaving 4 bases not matched to a gene. This CDR3 has 13 amino acids. The germline V gene encodes CDR1 LNHDA and CDR2 SQIVND (reference sequence). The CDR3 DNA follows: TGTGCCAGTGCTAGCGGGAGGGATAATACGCAGTATTTT. It encodes CASASGRDNTQYF. The full variable domain, completed using reference TRBV19 and TRBJ2-3, is DGGITQSPKYLFRKEGQNVTLSCEQNLNHDAMYWYRQDPGQGLRLIYYSQIVNDFQKGDIAEGYSVSREKKESFPLTVTSAQKNPTAFYLCASASGRDNTQYFGPGTRLTVL.